The 30 T cell receptor beta chains presented below share a single source sample, sequenced in a study of blood T cell repertoires in COVID-19. TCRdb keeps only in-frame clones here, not all; method: immunoSEQ multiplex PCR. The sample includes around 190,000 clones, around 80% of them seen just once. Sequencing was carried out using peripheral blood. The receptors shown here come from a woman between 55 and 75 years old with COVID-19, enrolled during active disease.

V usage is TRBV7-8 and J usage is TRBJ2-2, with 14 bases aligning to TRBD2. V lost 1 base, J lost 4 bases, and 5 bases stayed unmatched. The V gene's germline CDR1 is SGHVS and CDR2 FQNEAQ. CDR3 length: 18 residues. The DNA of the CDR3 is TGTGCCAGCAGCTTAGTTGGACTAGCGGGGGGCCGCACCGGGGAGCTGTTTTTT. Amino acid sequence: CASSLVGLAGGRTGELFF.

The chain employs TRBV6-5 and TRBJ1-1; no clear D gene. Germline CDR1 MNHEY, CDR2 SVGAGI. This CDR3 has 15 amino acids. Trimming removed 2 bases at V and 3 bases at J, with 13 bases between. The CDR3 is CASSYQLGRDTEAFF. CDR3 nucleotides: TGTGCCAGCAGTTACCAGTTAGGGAGGGACACTGAAGCTTTCTTT.

The rearrangement uses TRBV7-9 and TRBJ2-7; D gene uncertain. Germline V gene data show CDR1 as SEHNR and CDR2 as FQNEAQ (reference sequence). This CDR3 is 12 amino acids long. Trimming pared 5 bases from V and 6 bases from J, leaving 11 bases between. The CDR3 DNA is TGTGCCAGCAGCCTTGAGGTGCGCGAGCAGTACTTC. It is translated as CASSLEVREQYF.

The chain has TRBV6-5 and TRBJ1-1, with D possibly TRBD1 on 6 matching bases. The CDR3 extends over 14 amino acids. Deletions cut 7 bases from V and 5 bases from J, with 17 bases between. Germline loops: CDR1 MNHEY, CDR2 SVGAGI. The CDR3 loop reads CASTLQGPKTEAFF. In nucleotides, the CDR3 is TGTGCCAGCACCTTACAGGGCCCTAAGACTGAAGCTTTCTTT.

The chain recombines TRBV18 with TRBJ2-5; TRBD1 aligns across 8 bases. Germline CDR1 reads KGHSH; CDR2 reads LQKENI. CDR3 length: 17 residues. Trimming removed 0 bases from V and 5 bases from J; junction bases left unmatched: 11. DNA of the CDR3: TGTGCCAGCTCACCACCTATACGGACAGGGTTGAAGGAGACCCAGTACTTC. Translation gives CASSPPIRTGLKETQYF.

The J gene is TRBJ1-5, the V gene TRBV27; 10 bases line up with TRBD1. Germline V lookup: CDR1 MNHEY, CDR2 SMNVEV (reference sequence). Trimming removed 6 bases from V and 3 bases from J; junction bases left unmatched: 5. The CDR3 is made up of 15 amino acids. This chain's CDR3 is CASSAGTGANQPQHF. CDR3 nucleotides: TGTGCCAGCAGCGCCGGGACAGGGGCCAATCAGCCCCAGCATTTT.

J is TRBJ1-5 and V is TRBV4-1, with TRBD1 matching over 7 bases. The V gene's germline CDR1 is MGHRA and CDR2 YSYEKL. The CDR3 totals 15 residues. V was pared by 4 bases and J by 4 bases, with 7 bases of the junction left unmatched. CDR3 sequence (DNA): TGCGCCAGCAGCCTGACAGGGATCGCAAATCAGCCCCAGCATTTT. Translating gives CASSLTGIANQPQHF.

The chain couples TRBV27 to TRBJ2-7; 8 bases map to TRBD1. Germline V gene lookup returns CDR1 MNHEY and CDR2 SMNVEV (reference sequence). V dropped 7 bases and J dropped 0; count of bases not matched to a gene: 11. The CDR3 contains 16 residues. CDR3 region: CASTRSGQGFSYEQYV. The CDR3 nucleotides read TGTGCCAGCACCCGCTCTGGACAGGGCTTCTCCTACGAGCAGTACGTC.

The chain employs TRBV6-6 and TRBJ1-2; tentatively, D is TRBD1 (5 bases). This CDR3 comprises 13 residues. V lost 6 bases and J lost 2, with 10 bases in between. Germline V gives CDR1 MNHNY, CDR2 SVGAGI (reference sequence). Written as DNA, the CDR3 is TGTGCCAGCAGCCTCAGGGTGAACTATGGCTACACCTTC. It encodes CASSLRVNYGYTF.

V gene TRBV11-3 combines with J gene TRBJ2-2, with 7 bases matching TRBD1. V lost 5 bases, J lost 7 bases, and 7 bases stayed unmatched. Per germline, CDR1 SGHNT and CDR2 YENEEA. This CDR3 comprises 14 residues. CDR3 region: CASSRQGQSGELFF. The DNA for the CDR3 is TGTGCCAGCAGCCGACAGGGTCAAAGCGGGGAGCTGTTTTTT.

The rearrangement links TRBV28 to TRBJ2-3, with TRBD1 matching over 8 bases. CDR3 size: 16 residues. The ends lost 3 bases at V and 2 bases at J; junction bases unmatched: 7. From germline, CDR1 is MDHEN and CDR2 SYDVKM. The DNA of the CDR3 is TGTGCCAGCAGTTTCCCCATCAGGGGGCCCACAGATACGCAGTATTTT. Its translation: CASSFPIRGPTDTQYF.

The CDR3 DNA follows: TGTGCCAGCAGCAGACAGGGGATGACTCCCGGCGAGCAGTACGTC. This gives the protein CASSRQGMTPGEQYV. The chain couples TRBV6-5 to TRBJ2-7; 8 nucleotides align to TRBD1. Germline values: CDR1 MNHEY, CDR2 SVGAGI. This CDR3 contains 15 residues. With 6 bases clipped from V and 6 bases from J, the junction kept 13 bases outside the gene matches.

The CDR3 bases are TGTGCCAGCAGCTTCGACAGGGCCTCAAGTACCGGGGAGCTGTTTTTT. This translates into CASSFDRASSTGELFF. The J gene is TRBJ2-2, the V gene TRBV11-3, with 7 bases identical to TRBD1. In germline, CDR1 is SGHNT, CDR2 YENEEA. V lost 3 bases, J lost 5 bases, and 9 bases stayed unmatched. CDR3 size: 16 residues.

This clone has only a few counts. The rearrangement links TRBV7-8 to TRBJ2-7; the D gene is possibly TRBD2 (8 bases). Trimming removed 5 bases from V and 5 bases from J, with 19 bases in between. The CDR3 sequence is 15 residues long. The germline V gene encodes CDR1 SGHVS and CDR2 FQNEAQ. The CDR3 region has the DNA TGTGCCAGCAGCCCGGAGGCCGGGAGGGGGCACGAGCAGTACTTC. Translation: CASSPEAGRGHEQYF.

The V call is TRBV9, the J call TRBJ1-1; weak D call: TRBD1 (6 bases). The CDR3 is 14 amino acids. V was shortened by 3 bases and J by 6 bases, with 15 bases between the two germline ends. From germline, CDR1 is SGDLS and CDR2 YYNGEE. In DNA form, the CDR3 reads TGTGCCAGCAGCGGGGATTACAGGGCCGCTGAAGCTTTCTTT. Its protein product is CASSGDYRAAEAFF.

CDR3 sequence reads: CSVEDFVAGGNNEQFF. DNA for the CDR3: TGCAGCGTTGAAGATTTTGTAGCAGGGGGCAACAATGAGCAGTTCTTC. The chain carries TRBV29-1 and TRBJ2-1, with 8 bases that match TRBD1. Looked up from germline, CDR1 is SQVTM and CDR2 is ANQGSEA. Trimming took 0 bases from V and 5 from J; bases not matched to a gene: 9. The CDR3 covers 16 residues.

The genes are TRBV15 and TRBJ2-2, with TRBD1 matching 8 bases. J was trimmed by 5 bases and V by 1 base; bases with no gene match: 3. Germline CDR1 is LNHNV and CDR2 is YYDKDF (reference sequence). This CDR3 is 15 amino acids long. The DNA of the CDR3 is TGTGCCACCAGCAGAGGAAACAGGGGGACCGGGGAGCTGTTTTTT. It yields the protein CATSRGNRGTGELFF.

Only a few counts were recorded for this clone. This sample includes further DNA sequences coding for the same CDR3. This chain connects TRBV6-1 to TRBJ2-1, with 11 positions matching TRBD2. CDR1 and CDR2 (germline): MNHNS, SASEGT. V was pared by 2 bases and J by 3 bases, with 0 bases of the junction left unmatched. CDR3 length: 15 residues. The CDR3 here is CASSELAGGYNEQFF. In DNA form, the CDR3 reads TGTGCCAGCAGTGAACTAGCGGGGGGCTACAATGAGCAGTTCTTC.

This sequence joins TRBV7-9 and TRBJ1-2; 10 positions match TRBD1. V lost 4 bases, J lost 4 bases, and 6 bases stayed unmatched. Germline assignment: CDR1 SEHNR and CDR2 FQNEAQ (reference sequence). This CDR3 spans 15 amino acids. The CDR3 region has the DNA TGTGCCAGCAGCTCAGCCGGGACAGGGGCCTATGGCTACACCTTC. It translates to CASSSAGTGAYGYTF.

The chain is built from TRBV7-2 and TRBJ2-7, with a weak D call TRBD1 (5 bases). Germline V gene lookup returns CDR1 SGHTA and CDR2 FQGNSA. CDR3 size: 15 residues. Trimming took 2 bases from V and 0 from J, leaving 11 bases between them. CDR3 amino acids: CASSLSTGSSYEQYF. The CDR3 coding sequence is TGTGCCAGCAGCTTAAGTACAGGTAGCTCCTACGAGCAGTACTTC.

The chain combines TRBV2 with TRBJ2-7; 9 bases match TRBD1. J was trimmed by 4 bases and V by 8 bases; bases with no gene match: 3. From germline, CDR1 is SNHLY and CDR2 FYNNEI. CDR3 length: 12 amino acids. CDR3 residues: CASDGQGYEQYF. The CDR3 DNA sequence: TGTGCCAGCGACGGACAGGGGTACGAGCAGTACTTC.

V and J are TRBV6-5 and TRBJ1-1; 10 bases are a match to TRBD1. The CDR3 is 14 amino acids. Losses at the gene ends were 2 bases for V and 11 bases for J; bases not matched to a gene: 8. Germline loops: CDR1 MNHEY, CDR2 SVGAGI. In DNA form, the CDR3 reads TGTGCCAGCAGTTACAGACAGGGGGCAGCCAGGGCTTTCTTT. It encodes CASSYRQGAARAFF.

The chain recombines TRBV5-1 with TRBJ1-6, with 9 bases that match TRBD1. Germline V lookup: CDR1 SGHRS, CDR2 YFSETQ. V dropped 4 bases and J dropped 9; count of bases not matched to a gene: 5. CDR3 size: 14 residues. The CDR3 nucleotides read TGCGCCAGCAGCCCGGGACAGGGTTTTTCACCCCTCCACTTT. It codes for CASSPGQGFSPLHF.

This clone was picked up one time. V gene TRBV5-6 combines with J gene TRBJ1-3, with D unclear. Germline CDR1 reads SGHDT; CDR2 reads YYEEEE. V dropped 2 bases and J dropped 3 bases, with 15 bases sitting between them. There are 16 residues in the CDR3. The CDR3: CASSLEDYSIGNTIYF. The CDR3 DNA reads as TGTGCCAGCAGCTTAGAGGATTACTCGATTGGAAACACCATATATTTT.

The rearrangement links TRBV6-5 to TRBJ1-4, with D possibly matching TRBD1 (6 bases). Trimming removed 8 bases at V and 4 bases at J, with 17 bases between. From germline, CDR1 is MNHEY and CDR2 SVGAGI. This CDR3 has 15 amino acids. For the CDR3, the DNA is TGTGCCAGCGGTATCGACAGGACCATTAATGAAAAACTGTTTTTT. Its translation: CASGIDRTINEKLFF.

This clone turned up a few times. The chain is built from TRBV9 and TRBJ2-7, with TRBD1 matching over 10 bases. The V and J ends lost 4 bases and 5 bases, in that order; junction bases with no gene match: 6. Germline V gene data show CDR1 as SGDLS and CDR2 as YYNGEE. The CDR3 is 14 amino acids. CDR3 protein: CASSPWDRGNEQYF. The DNA of the CDR3 is TGTGCCAGCAGCCCCTGGGACAGGGGCAACGAGCAGTACTTC.

This chain joins TRBV9 and TRBJ1-5, with no clear D. CDR1 is SGDLS, CDR2 YYNGEE, per germline. The V end lost 2 bases, the J end lost 0 bases, and 24 bases lay between the germline ends. CDR3 size: 20 residues. As DNA, the CDR3 is TGTGCCAGCAGCGTCTACCCAAAGGTGGGCCAGATGAATAGCAATCAGCCCCAGCATTTT. It specifies CASSVYPKVGQMNSNQPQHF.

V is TRBV9 and J is TRBJ2-7; 8 bases are shared with TRBD2. The CDR3 spans 14 residues. V gave up 3 bases and J gave up 7 bases; unmatched junction bases: 9. Germline loops: CDR1 SGDLS, CDR2 YYNGEE. The CDR3 DNA reads as TGTGCCAGCAGCGCGGGGGGGTCAGGTCGGGAGCAGTACTTC. Protein: CASSAGGSGREQYF.

The rearrangement uses TRBV4-3 and TRBJ2-2, with D maybe TRBD2 (5 bases). The V gene's germline CDR1 is LGHNA and CDR2 YSLEER. V lost 4 bases and J lost 2, with 8 bases in between. The CDR3 totals 14 residues. For the CDR3, the DNA is TGCGCCAGCAGCCGCCGGGGTAACACCGGGGAGCTGTTTTTT. Encoded protein: CASSRRGNTGELFF.

This sequence joins TRBV2 and TRBJ2-3; D is ambiguous. The CDR3 loop spans 12 amino acids. V shed 3 bases and J shed 2 bases, with 3 bases lying between them. Germline CDR1 and CDR2: SNHLY and FYNNEI. The CDR3 is CASSDNTDTQYF. The DNA for the CDR3 is TGTGCCAGCAGTGACAACACAGATACGCAGTATTTT.